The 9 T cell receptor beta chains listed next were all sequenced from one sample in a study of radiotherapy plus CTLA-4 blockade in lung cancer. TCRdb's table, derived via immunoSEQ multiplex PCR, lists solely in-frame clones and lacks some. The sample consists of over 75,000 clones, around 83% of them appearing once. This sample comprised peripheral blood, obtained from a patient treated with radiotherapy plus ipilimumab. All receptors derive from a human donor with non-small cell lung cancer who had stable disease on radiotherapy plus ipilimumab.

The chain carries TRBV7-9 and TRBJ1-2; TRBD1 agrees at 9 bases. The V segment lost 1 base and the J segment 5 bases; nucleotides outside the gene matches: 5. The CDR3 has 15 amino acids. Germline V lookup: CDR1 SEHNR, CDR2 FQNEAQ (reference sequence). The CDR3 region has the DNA TGTGCCAGCAGCTTAGATTTGGGACAGGGTTATGGCTACACCTTC. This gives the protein CASSLDLGQGYGYTF.

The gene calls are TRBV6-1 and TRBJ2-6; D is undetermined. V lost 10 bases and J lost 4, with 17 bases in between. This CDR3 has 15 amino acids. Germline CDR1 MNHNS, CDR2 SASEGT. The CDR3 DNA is TGTGCCACAAAAAGGGATTCCTGGGGGGCCAACGTCCTGACTTTC. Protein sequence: CATKRDSWGANVLTF.

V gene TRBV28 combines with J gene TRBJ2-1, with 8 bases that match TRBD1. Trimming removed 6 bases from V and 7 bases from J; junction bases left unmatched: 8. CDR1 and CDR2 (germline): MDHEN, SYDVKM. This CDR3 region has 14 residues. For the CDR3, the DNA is TGTGCCAGCAGGAGCGGAGGGACAGGTAATGAGCAGTTCTTC. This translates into CASRSGGTGNEQFF.

This CDR3 reads CASSQASGGRKDTQYF. The CDR3 bases are TGTGCCAGCAGCCAGGCTAGCGGGGGGCGAAAGGATACGCAGTATTTT. The chain is built from TRBV4-2 and TRBJ2-3, with 11 bases aligning to TRBD2. Germline CDR1 reads LGHNA; CDR2 reads YNFKEQ. Trimming removed 3 bases from V and 6 bases from J; junction bases left unmatched: 8. The CDR3 extends over 16 amino acids.

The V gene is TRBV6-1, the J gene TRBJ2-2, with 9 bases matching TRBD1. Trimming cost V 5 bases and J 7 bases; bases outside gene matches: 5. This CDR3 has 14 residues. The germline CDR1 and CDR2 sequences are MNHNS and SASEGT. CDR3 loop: CASSKQGAYGELFF. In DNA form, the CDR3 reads TGTGCCAGCAGTAAACAGGGGGCGTACGGGGAGCTGTTTTTT.

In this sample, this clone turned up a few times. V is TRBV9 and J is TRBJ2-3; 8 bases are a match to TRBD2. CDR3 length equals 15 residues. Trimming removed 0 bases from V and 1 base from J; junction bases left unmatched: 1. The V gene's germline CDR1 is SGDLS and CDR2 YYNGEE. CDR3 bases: TGTGCCAGCAGCGTAGGCGGGGGGCGCACAGATACGCAGTATTTT. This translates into CASSVGGGRTDTQYF. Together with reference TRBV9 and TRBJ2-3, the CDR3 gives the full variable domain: DSGVTQTPKHLITATGQRVTLRCSPRSGDLSVYWYQQSLDQGLQFLIQYYNGEERAKGNILERFSAQQFPDLHSELNLSSLELGDSALYFCASSVGGGRTDTQYFGPGTRLTVL.

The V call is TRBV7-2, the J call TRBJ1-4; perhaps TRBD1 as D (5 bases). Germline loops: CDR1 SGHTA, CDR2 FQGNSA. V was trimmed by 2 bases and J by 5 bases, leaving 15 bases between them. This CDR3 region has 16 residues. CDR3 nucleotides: TGTGCCAGCAGCTTAAATCCCCCAGGGAGGAATGAAAAACTGTTTTTT. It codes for CASSLNPPGRNEKLFF.

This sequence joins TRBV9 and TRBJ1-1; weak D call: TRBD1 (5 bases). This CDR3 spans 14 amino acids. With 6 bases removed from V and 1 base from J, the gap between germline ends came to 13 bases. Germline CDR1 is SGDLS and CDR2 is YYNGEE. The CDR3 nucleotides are TGTGCCAGCAACGGGGGACGGACGAACACTGAAGCTTTCTTT. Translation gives CASNGGRTNTEAFF.

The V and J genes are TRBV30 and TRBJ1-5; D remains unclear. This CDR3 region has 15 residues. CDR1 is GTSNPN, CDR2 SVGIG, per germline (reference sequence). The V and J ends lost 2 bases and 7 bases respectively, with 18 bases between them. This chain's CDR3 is CAWSLPKQNPQPQHF. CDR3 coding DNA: TGTGCCTGGAGTCTACCGAAGCAGAACCCCCAGCCCCAGCATTTT.